This T cell receptor (beta chain) was sequenced for a study of lymphopenia after photon versus proton radiotherapy. Findings of the study overall: Oligoclonal CD8+ Temra expansion after nadir drove photon patients' diversity drop. Better survival with proton therapy was suggested as possible, not demonstrated.

Data came from immunoSEQ multiplex PCR; TCRdb stores just in-frame clones and leaves some out. The sample has approximately 6,000 clones, roughly nine tenths seen once; the top ten hold 11%. For this clone: Antigen unknown.

The CDR3 has 15 residues. Per the germline V gene, CDR1 is MDHEN and CDR2 is SYDVKM. Deletions cut 6 bases from V and 7 bases from J, with 21 bases between. The input for sequencing was peripheral blood, taken from a patient treated with photon-based radiotherapy. The chain links TRBV28 to TRBJ1-1, with D perhaps matching TRBD1 (5 bases). This TCR was recovered from a man aged 60 to 75 with cholangiocarcinoma. As DNA, the CDR3 is TGTGCCAGCAGCTCCCGAGGGGCGGAACGGATTGAAGCTTTCTTT. Its protein is CASSSRGAERIEAFF.